This T cell receptor (beta chain) was recorded in a study of cytotoxic CD8 clonotypes in ibrutinib-treated CLL (dated by TCRdb to the early 2020s). Background for the entire study: The cohort had ten to twelve relapsed/refractory and under 16 treatment-naive patients; about 17 were IGHV unmutated. Responses were partial in roughly 24 patients and complete in 2; after median about 68 months follow-up, about 14 stayed in remission and about 12 progressed. The response samples were drawn at a median of roughly twelve months into treatment, with a range of about 6 to 40 months. On average, each sample had 255,043 productive templates and more than 85,000 productive rearrangements. Longitudinal samples were obtainable from 26 of the 86 participants in the trial. Cryopreserved peripheral blood mononuclear cells were collected at three points: before therapy, at response, and at either sustained remission or disease progression. Patients were still on ibrutinib when every remission and progressive disease sample was collected. Overall study outcomes, separate from this receptor: Public clonotypes were rare and either shrank or stayed stable during treatment, and the rise in clonality at ibrutinib response reflected expansion of private clonotypes. At baseline, clonality was higher than in age-matched healthy donors and showed a strong correlation with circulating CD8+ T-cell counts. Sampling times were not matched between sustained-remission and progressing patients, and lymph node repertoires were not studied. At ibrutinib response clonality went up, during sustained remission it held steady, and at progression it dropped back toward baseline.

Including the terminal cysteine and phenylalanine, the CDR3 comprises 11 residues. Only the CDR3 DNA is retained, 33 bases long and in frame from the first base. CDR1 is given as SEHNR and CDR2 as FQNEAQ, both from the germline V gene (reference sequence). On a MiSeq, deep resolution sequencing aimed for a depth between 1 in 1 million and 1 in 200,000 T cells, with each clonotype covered around 10x on average. The immunoSEQ hsTCRB Kit was used to generate the TCR beta libraries. On the authors' methods: The data were analyzed with ImmunoSEQ Analyzer and ImmunoSEQ Data Assistant, and V, D and J gene assignments followed IMGT definitions. Clonality, with values ranging from 0 to 1, was calculated as one minus the normalized Shannon entropy of productive rearrangement frequencies. Only overrepresented clonotypes making up at least 0.05% of each patient's repertoire were included in the public clonotype analysis. Some 14 age-matched healthy donor repertoires from immuneACCESS served as clonality controls. TCRdb retrieved this table from immuneACCESS and kept in-frame rearrangements only. Not all clones are present; in checked studies, unresolved V genes account for under half, and no reason is known for the remainder. D and trimming were read from the DNA, whereas the V and J calls and clone size are those reported in that table. This sample comprises around 130,000 clones, roughly 84% of them detected only once. The top ten constitute roughly 3.1% of the sample.

This specimen's time point label, interpreted: around 25 months on ibrutinib. For TCR beta library preparation, about 2 micrograms of genomic DNA were isolated from cryopreserved PBMCs. Longitudinal blood samples from CLL patients on ibrutinib monotherapy were analyzed using high-throughput TCR beta sequencing. The patients took part in an open-label, single-center phase 2 trial of ibrutinib monotherapy. On this clone itself: It has no known antigen specificity. A junction boundary mismatches the germline segment, possibly from a read error.

The V and J genes are TRBV7-9 and TRBJ2-7; 9 central bases correspond to TRBD1. This TCR came from a human donor with chronic lymphocytic leukemia. This specimen consisted of PBMCs, obtained after 24 months of ibrutinib treatment. The DNA is TGTGCCAGCAGCCCGCGGACAGGGGCGGACTTC. Its protein is CASSPRTGADF.